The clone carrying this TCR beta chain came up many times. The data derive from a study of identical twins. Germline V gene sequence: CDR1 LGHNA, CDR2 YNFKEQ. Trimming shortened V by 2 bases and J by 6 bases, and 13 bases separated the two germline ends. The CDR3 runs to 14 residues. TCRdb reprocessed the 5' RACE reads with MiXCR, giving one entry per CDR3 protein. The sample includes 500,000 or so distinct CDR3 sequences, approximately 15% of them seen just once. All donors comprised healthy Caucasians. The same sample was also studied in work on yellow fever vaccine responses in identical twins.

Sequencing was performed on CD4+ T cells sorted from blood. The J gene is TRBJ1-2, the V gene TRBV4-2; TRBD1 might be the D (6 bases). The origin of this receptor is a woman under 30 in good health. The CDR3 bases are TGTGCCAGCAGCCAAAACAGGGAGCCCAATGGCTACACCTTC. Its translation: CASSQNREPNGYTF.